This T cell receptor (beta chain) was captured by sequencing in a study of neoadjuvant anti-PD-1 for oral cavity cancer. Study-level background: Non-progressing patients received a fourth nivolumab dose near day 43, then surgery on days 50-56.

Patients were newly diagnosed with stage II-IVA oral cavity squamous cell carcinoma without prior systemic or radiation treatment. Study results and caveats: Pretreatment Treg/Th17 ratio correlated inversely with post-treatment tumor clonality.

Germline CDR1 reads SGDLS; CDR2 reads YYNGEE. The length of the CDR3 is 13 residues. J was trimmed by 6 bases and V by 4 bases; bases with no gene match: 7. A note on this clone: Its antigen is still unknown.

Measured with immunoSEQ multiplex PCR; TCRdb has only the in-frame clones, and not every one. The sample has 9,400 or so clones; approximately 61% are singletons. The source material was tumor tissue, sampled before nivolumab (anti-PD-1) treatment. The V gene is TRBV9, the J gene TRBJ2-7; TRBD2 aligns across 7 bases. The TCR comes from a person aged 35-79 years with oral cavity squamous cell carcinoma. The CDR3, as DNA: TGTGCCAGCAGCTTCTGGACTAGTAGCGAGCAGTACTTC. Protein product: CASSFWTSSEQYF.